A selection of T cell receptor beta chains follows, all from one sample in a study of blood T cell repertoires in COVID-19. TCRdb keeps only in-frame clones here, not all; method: immunoSEQ multiplex PCR. The table includes roughly 60,000 clones, over 70% detected once. The source material was peripheral blood. Receptor source: a human donor in a cohort sampled during active COVID-19. Each CDR3 is given with its conserved first and last residue. The D gene is left open where the match is weak. Only part of the rows carry a size: once, few, many, or a class if the clone is expanded.

.	TRBJ1-3	TRBV4-3	once	CASSQDFESGNTIYF	TGCGCCAGCAGCCAAGATTTTGAGTCTGGAAACACCATATATTTT
.	TRBJ2-2	TRBV5-6	once	CASSRIGQNTGELFF	TGTGCCAGCAGCCGCATTGGACAGAACACCGGGGAGCTGTTTTTT
TRBD1	TRBJ1-5	TRBV6-1	.	CASSEGNRGGGNQPQHF	TGTGCCAGCAGTGAAGGGAACAGGGGAGGAGGCAATCAGCCCCAGCATTTT
.	TRBJ1-1	TRBV4-2	few	CASSPRGEQGLNTEAFF	TGTGCCAGCAGCCCAAGAGGCGAACAGGGCCTCAACACTGAAGCTTTCTTT
.	TRBJ1-6	TRBV5-4	.	CASSPWGGYNSPLHF	TGTGCCAGCAGCCCTTGGGGAGGGTATAATTCACCCCTCCACTTT
TRBD1	TRBJ1-6	TRBV6-1	.	CASSEAGQGVLIALHF	TGTGCCAGCAGTGAAGCGGGACAGGGGGTTTTAATAGCCCTCCACTTT
.	TRBJ1-2	TRBV4-2	.	CASSQGGGGAGYGYTF	TGTGCCAGCAGCCAAGGTGGGGGGGGCGCCGGCTATGGCTACACCTTC
.	TRBJ2-6	TRBV7-9	.	CASTLREAASTGANVLTF	TGTGCCAGCACCTTGAGGGAGGCAGCCAGCACTGGGGCCAACGTCCTGACTTTC
.	TRBJ2-7	TRBV27	.	CASSFDRNSYEQYF	TGTGCCAGCAGTTTTGACAGGAACTCCTACGAGCAGTACTTC
.	TRBJ1-6	TRBV10-2	.	CASSESGRGSPLHF	TGCGCCAGCAGTGAGTCCGGACGGGGTTCACCCCTCCACTTT
TRBD1	TRBJ2-3	TRBV5-4	.	CASSFGTGGFRFTDTQYF	TGTGCCAGCAGCTTCGGGACAGGGGGTTTCAGGTTCACAGATACGCAGTATTTT
.	TRBJ2-1	TRBV5-6	.	CASSWAGHLRDNEQFF	TGTGCCAGCAGCTGGGCAGGCCATCTGAGGGACAATGAGCAGTTCTTC
.	TRBJ2-7	TRBV10-3	.	CAISEPTGTKPYEQYF	TGTGCCATCAGTGAGCCCACCGGGACAAAGCCCTACGAGCAGTACTTC
.	TRBJ2-1	TRBV18	.	CASSPGGQTYNEQFF	TGTGCCAGCTCACCGGGAGGCCAGACGTACAATGAGCAGTTCTTC
TRBD2	TRBJ2-7	TRBV7-2	.	CASSLQSGSNYEQYF	TGTGCCAGCAGCTTACAAAGCGGGAGTAACTACGAGCAGTACTTC
.	TRBJ2-7	TRBV2	.	CASSGGVGGTYEQYF	TGTGCCAGCAGTGGGGGCGTGGGCGGGACCTACGAGCAGTACTTC
TRBD1	TRBJ1-1	TRBV7-9	many	CASSIGQGEAFF	TGTGCCAGCAGCATTGGACAGGGTGAAGCTTTCTTT
TRBD2	TRBJ2-4	TRBV29-1	.	CSVEILAGAPAF	TGCAGCGTTGAAATCCTAGCGGGGGCTCCGGCATTC
.	TRBJ2-5	TRBV20-1	.	CSAAYGETQYF	TGCAGTGCAGCGTACGGGGAGACCCAGTACTTC
TRBD1	TRBJ2-2	TRBV5-1	.	CASSPGTGGNGELFF	TGCGCCAGCAGCCCAGGGACAGGGGGTAACGGGGAGCTGTTTTTT
.	TRBJ1-3	TRBV4-3	.	CASSQDVQGSLSGNTIYF	TGCGCCAGCAGCCAAGATGTCCAGGGGTCCCTCTCTGGAAACACCATATATTTT
.	TRBJ1-5	TRBV19	.	CASSDTFNQPQHF	TGTGCCAGTAGCGACACTTTCAATCAGCCCCAGCATTTT
TRBD1	TRBJ1-5	TRBV28	.	CASTPIPGGSNQPQHF	TGTGCCAGCACCCCTATCCCAGGGGGTAGCAATCAGCCCCAGCATTTT
TRBD1	TRBJ2-7	TRBV24-1	.	CANGGQGDDEQYF	TGTGCCAACGGGGGACAGGGCGACGACGAGCAGTACTTC
.	TRBJ1-5	TRBV6-5	.	CASSLGQNNQPQHF	TGTGCCAGCAGCCTGGGGCAGAACAATCAGCCCCAGCATTTT
.	TRBJ2-7	TRBV3-1/TRBV3-2	.	CASSQEGAGGEQYF	TGTGCCAGCAGCCAAGAGGGGGCCGGTGGGGAGCAGTACTTC
.	TRBJ2-3	TRBV9	.	CASSVYGGSDTQYF	TGTGCCAGCAGCGTATACGGCGGCTCAGATACGCAGTATTTT
.	TRBJ1-4	TRBV4-3	many	CASSAGVGEKLFF	TGCGCCAGCAGCGCCGGGGTTGGCGAAAAACTGTTTTTT
TRBD1	TRBJ2-7	TRBV19	.	CASSRGQGFYEQYF	TGTGCCAGTAGTAGGGGACAGGGGTTCTACGAGCAGTACTTC
.	TRBJ1-3	TRBV28	.	CASSRRELAGNTIYF	TGTGCCAGCAGCCGCAGGGAACTGGCTGGAAACACCATATATTTT
.	TRBJ1-2	TRBV9	.	CASSGETGAIPNYGYTF	TGTGCCAGCAGCGGTGAGACAGGCGCCATACCCAACTATGGCTACACCTTC
.	TRBJ2-2	TRBV25-1	.	CAMGLNTGELFF	TGTGCCATGGGACTTAACACCGGGGAGCTGTTTTTT
.	TRBJ1-1	TRBV13	.	CASRTSGFRNTEAFF	TGTGCCAGCAGAACCTCAGGGTTTAGGAACACTGAAGCTTTCTTT
.	TRBJ1-5	TRBV28	.	CASSLRREGQPQHF	TGTGCCAGCAGTTTGAGGAGGGAGGGCCAGCCCCAGCATTTT
.	TRBJ2-7	TRBV15	.	CATSREAPYEQYF	TGTGCCACCAGCAGAGAAGCGCCGTACGAGCAGTACTTC
.	TRBJ2-1	TRBV12-5	.	CASGRGRNYNEQFF	TGTGCTAGTGGGCGGGGGCGTAACTACAATGAGCAGTTCTTC
TRBD1	TRBJ2-7	TRBV9	.	CASSVGGTATYEQYF	TGTGCCAGCAGCGTAGGGGGGACAGCCACCTACGAGCAGTACTTC
TRBD2	TRBJ2-1	TRBV29-1	.	CSVAGGVRPNNEQFF	TGCAGCGTCGCCGGGGGGGTACGCCCTAACAATGAGCAGTTCTTC
.	TRBJ1-1	TRBV27	few	CASSAEMNTEAFF	TGTGCCAGCAGTGCGGAAATGAACACTGAAGCTTTCTTT
TRBD2	TRBJ2-5	TRBV24-1	.	CATSDGGGRETQYF	TGTGCCACCAGTGATGGCGGGGGAAGGGAGACCCAGTACTTC
.	TRBJ2-7	TRBV10-3	.	CAISPATGHQYF	TGTGCCATCTCTCCGGCGACAGGTCACCAGTACTTC
.	TRBJ2-6	TRBV11-2	.	CASSVGHRFSGANVLTF	TGTGCCAGCAGCGTGGGACATCGATTCTCTGGGGCCAACGTCCTGACTTTC
TRBD1	TRBJ1-5	TRBV4-1	.	CASSQVDRAQPQHF	TGCGCCAGCAGCCAAGTGGACAGGGCCCAGCCCCAGCATTTT
.	TRBJ2-3	TRBV28	.	CASSPRGSGTDTQYF	TGTGCCAGCAGTCCTCGGGGTAGCGGCACAGATACGCAGTATTTT
TRBD2	TRBJ2-7	TRBV4-2	.	CASSYRTSGSTYEQYF	TGTGCCAGCAGCTATAGGACTAGCGGGAGTACCTACGAGCAGTACTTC
.	TRBJ1-5	TRBV19	few	CASSQNSVYSNQPQHF	TGTGCCAGTAGCCAAAATAGCGTTTATAGCAATCAGCCCCAGCATTTT
TRBD1	TRBJ2-7	TRBV27	.	CASSVATGGTYEQYF	TGTGCCAGCAGTGTGGCGACAGGGGGAACCTACGAGCAGTACTTC
.	TRBJ1-3	TRBV9	.	CASSLQSSGNTIYF	TGTGCCAGCAGCCTACAGAGCTCTGGAAACACCATATATTTT
TRBD1	TRBJ2-1	TRBV7-3	.	CASSRNRQGHNEQFF	TGTGCCAGCAGCCGAAATCGACAGGGGCACAATGAGCAGTTCTTC
.	TRBJ2-1	TRBV10-3	.	CAISAGGRVNEQFF	TGTGCCATCAGTGCGGGGGGCAGAGTCAATGAGCAGTTCTTC
.	TRBJ1-2	TRBV19	.	CASSMAGRYGYTF	TGTGCCAGTAGTATGGCGGGGCGTTATGGCTACACCTTC
.	TRBJ1-3	TRBV27	.	CASSLSIPESSGNTIYF	TGTGCCAGCAGTTTATCGATCCCGGAGAGCTCTGGAAACACCATATATTTT
TRBD1	TRBJ1-1	TRBV19	.	CASTRTGESTEAFF	TGTGCCAGTACCCGGACAGGGGAGAGCACTGAAGCTTTCTTT
.	TRBJ2-5	TRBV27	once	CASSLRGRREIETETQYF	TGTGCCAGCAGTTTGCGTGGGCGGCGGGAAATAGAAACAGAGACCCAGTACTTC
TRBD1	TRBJ1-6	TRBV9	.	CASSSTDRVNSPLHF	TGTGCCAGCAGCTCCACCGACAGGGTTAATTCACCCCTCCACTTT
.	TRBJ2-2	TRBV21-1	.	CASSKGGLPELFNTGELFF	TGTGCCAGCAGCAAAGGGGGACTCCCCGAATTGTTTAACACCGGGGAGCTGTTTTTT